This is a list of T cell receptor beta chains from one sample in a study of blood T cell repertoires in COVID-19. The repertoire was sequenced with immunoSEQ multiplex PCR; TCRdb's copy has only in-frame clones and lacks some. The sample shows roughly 360,000 clones, over 65% of them seen only once. The sequencing input was peripheral blood. These receptors all stem from a human donor with acute or convalescent COVID-19. The donor label of this sample is uncertain. CDR3s leave out the opening cysteine and the closing phenylalanine or tryptophan.

cdr3_aa: ASSIGRRGGETQY; v_call: TRBV19
cdr3_aa: ASSPPARTGGKAF; v_call: TRBV18
cdr3_aa: ASSSRTDLAMNTEAF; v_call: TRBV27
cdr3_aa: ASSVGQGFYEQY; v_call: TRBV9
cdr3_aa: ASTRAGTSGSLSSYNEQF; v_call: TRBV2
cdr3_aa: ASSLYRGYGYT; v_call: TRBV28
cdr3_aa: ASTLAAGASYGYT; v_call: TRBV6-6
cdr3_aa: ASNPIVGAVQPQH; v_call: TRBV6-5
cdr3_aa: ASSFETRIAPEAF; v_call: TRBV5-5
cdr3_aa: ASSFGQGPSRGYT; v_call: TRBV28
cdr3_aa: ASSLGRGTYEQY; v_call: TRBV13
cdr3_aa: SASDRGRAGYT; v_call: TRBV20-1
cdr3_aa: ASSLVAEPRYQETQY; v_call: TRBV5-5
cdr3_aa: ASSQTDFIGGGGYEQY; v_call: TRBV4-1
cdr3_aa: ASSVTGPGGNQPQH; v_call: TRBV6-2/TRBV6-3
cdr3_aa: ASSSITSGSNEQF; v_call: TRBV11-3
cdr3_aa: ASSPSGNTEAF; v_call: TRBV18
cdr3_aa: ASSQTTSPSYNEQF; v_call: TRBV4-1
cdr3_aa: ASTPVQGDYGYT; v_call: TRBV18
cdr3_aa: AISEAGGTDTQY; v_call: TRBV10-3
cdr3_aa: ASSRTGAAGYT; v_call: TRBV3-1/TRBV3-2
cdr3_aa: ASSSTEELGNQPQH; v_call: TRBV28
cdr3_aa: ASRLPGTGEFQGNQPQH; v_call: TRBV12-2
cdr3_aa: ASSQSFGYYNSPLH; v_call: TRBV4-1
cdr3_aa: ASEGQGQNTEAF; v_call: TRBV6-5
cdr3_aa: ASQGRRSNQPQH; v_call: TRBV2
cdr3_aa: ASCDRRVPSEQF; v_call: TRBV5-6
cdr3_aa: ASSLITDTQY; v_call: TRBV18
cdr3_aa: ATKPGHNSNQPQH; v_call: TRBV2
cdr3_aa: ASSQLGRTN; v_call: TRBV3-1/TRBV3-2
cdr3_aa: ASSARVRGTFADYT; v_call: TRBV2
cdr3_aa: ASSREGGSDEQY; v_call: TRBV18
cdr3_aa: ASSSFTREAF; v_call: TRBV27
cdr3_aa: ASSLPGLAGEGTDTQY; v_call: TRBV5-1
cdr3_aa: ASRRQGSGTEAF; v_call: TRBV5-1
cdr3_aa: ASSFGGVETQY; v_call: TRBV12-3/TRBV12-4
cdr3_aa: ASSSGGFNQPQH; v_call: TRBV2
cdr3_aa: ASSASRGTGTYNEQF; v_call: TRBV9
cdr3_aa: ASSQDERRGSETQY; v_call: TRBV4-1
cdr3_aa: ASSLANRGRSPLH; v_call: TRBV7-8
cdr3_aa: ATGRGNQPQH; v_call: TRBV15
cdr3_aa: ASSQNSWRGRGEQY; v_call: TRBV3-1/TRBV3-2
cdr3_aa: ASRGELAGGNEQF; v_call: TRBV5-1
cdr3_aa: ASNGSPTMNTGELF; v_call: TRBV2
cdr3_aa: AISDGGEGGEKLF; v_call: TRBV10-3
cdr3_aa: ASSLARTASNQPQH; v_call: TRBV7-2
cdr3_aa: ASSILASSYGYT; v_call: TRBV19
cdr3_aa: ASSRDRRTSTDTQY; v_call: TRBV10-1
cdr3_aa: ASSKDRANYGYT; v_call: TRBV19
cdr3_aa: ASRTGGNQPQH; v_call: TRBV28
cdr3_aa: ASRSQGGTGELF; v_call: TRBV5-1
cdr3_aa: ASSPSLGQGGNQPQH; v_call: TRBV7-2
cdr3_aa: ASSLAAGGNQPQH; v_call: TRBV7-2
cdr3_aa: ASSLVGIGGLAGETQY; v_call: TRBV7-2
cdr3_aa: ASSKTGWNTEAF; v_call: TRBV11-3
cdr3_aa: ASSPDGGVRKLF; v_call: TRBV7-2
cdr3_aa: SAGTGAGETQY; v_call: TRBV29-1
cdr3_aa: ASSLDWNTGELF; v_call: TRBV5-1
cdr3_aa: ASSFGTSGILPF; v_call: TRBV5-1
cdr3_aa: ASSEYSGSGNTIY; v_call: TRBV25-1